Each of the 28 T cell receptor beta chains below was sequenced from the same sample in a study of blood T cell repertoires in COVID-19. Generated by immunoSEQ multiplex PCR, the TCRdb table keeps only in-frame clones and is missing some. The sample includes under 40,000 clones, around 91% seen only once; the top ten take about 1.6%. Sequences were obtained from peripheral blood. All receptors come from a man in his fifties or sixties with active COVID-19.

The chain is built from TRBV6-5 and TRBJ1-5, with 7 bases identical to TRBD1. CDR3 length: 14 residues. Germline CDR1 is MNHEY and CDR2 is SVGAGI. Unmatched junction bases numbered 3, after V lost 6 bases and J lost 1 base. CDR3 in DNA: TGTGCCAGCAGGACAGGGTTGAGCAATCAGCCCCAGCATTTT. Residues: CASRTGLSNQPQHF.

The V gene is TRBV6-1, the J gene TRBJ1-5, with a tentative D call TRBD1 (6 bases). Trimming took off 5 bases at V and 3 bases at J, with 14 bases between the two ends. Per germline, CDR1 MNHNS and CDR2 SASEGT. CDR3 length: 15 amino acids. CDR3 DNA sequence: TGTGCCAGCAGTTGGGGGGGCACCAACAATCAGCCCCAGCATTTT. The encoded protein is CASSWGGTNNQPQHF.

This rearrangement joins TRBV6-2 or TRBV6-3 to TRBJ2-5; possibly TRBD1 for D (5 bases). Per the germline V gene, CDR1 is MNHEY and CDR2 is SVGEGT. CDR3 length equals 14 residues. V lost 2 bases to trimming and J lost 6 bases, with 13 bases between them. The CDR3 loop reads CASSYPDISKTQYF. DNA of the CDR3: TGTGCCAGCAGTTACCCGGACATATCCAAGACCCAGTACTTC.

The chain uses TRBV28 and TRBJ1-2; the D is unclear. V gave up 5 bases and J gave up 4 bases, with 5 bases separating them. Germline CDR1 is MDHEN and CDR2 is SYDVKM. The length of the CDR3 is 11 residues. CDR3 DNA sequence: TGTGCCAGCAGTGGAGCCTATGGCTACACCTTC. This encodes CASSGAYGYTF.

The chain has TRBV5-4 and TRBJ1-2; no reliable D call. Trimming stripped 2 bases from V and 0 bases from J, with 5 bases between. The germline V gene has CDR1 SGHNT and CDR2 YYREEE (reference sequence). This CDR3 contains 13 residues. The CDR3: CASSFSSNYGYTF. The DNA for the CDR3 is TGTGCCAGCAGCTTCAGTTCTAACTATGGCTACACCTTC.

This clone showed up just once. The genes are TRBV7-3 and TRBJ2-3; tentative D call: TRBD1 (5 bases). The CDR3 loop spans 13 amino acids. Per the germline V gene, CDR1 is SGHTA and CDR2 is FQGTGA. The V and J ends lost 4 bases and 3 bases respectively, with 8 bases between them. The chain's CDR3 is CASSSPGTDTQYF. The CDR3 DNA follows: TGTGCCAGCAGCTCCCCAGGGACAGATACGCAGTATTTT.

The chain carries TRBV18 and TRBJ1-2; D is undetermined. With 0 bases removed from V and 1 base from J, the gap between germline ends came to 9 bases. Germline V gene data show CDR1 as KGHSH and CDR2 as LQKENI. This CDR3 has 15 amino acids. The DNA for the CDR3 is TGTGCCAGCTCACCACCCTCGAGGAATAACTATGGCTACACCTTC. Protein sequence: CASSPPSRNNYGYTF.

V gene TRBV5-4 combines with J gene TRBJ2-1, with TRBD1 identical over 7 bases. The V gene's germline CDR1 is SGHNT and CDR2 YYREEE (reference sequence). This CDR3 has 15 residues. Trimming took 2 bases from V and 7 from J; bases not matched to a gene: 9. The CDR3 nucleotides read TGTGCCAGCAGCTTTCCGGGACAGATCCAAAATGAGCAGTTCTTC. It translates to CASSFPGQIQNEQFF.

The rearrangement joins TRBV7-9 to TRBJ1-1; D is perhaps TRBD1 (6 bases). The CDR3 runs 18 residues. Germline lookup yields CDR1 SEHNR and CDR2 FQNEAQ (reference sequence). Trimming took 1 base from V and 0 from J, leaving 18 bases between them. The CDR3 loop reads CASSLVSRGTHMNTEAFF. In DNA form, the CDR3 reads TGTGCCAGCAGCTTAGTAAGTAGGGGGACACACATGAACACTGAAGCTTTCTTT.

V is TRBV2 and J is TRBJ1-6; no definite D call. V lost 5 bases, J lost 8 bases, and 4 bases lay in between. There are 11 residues in the CDR3. The germline V gene has CDR1 SNHLY and CDR2 FYNNEI. The DNA of the CDR3 is TGTGCCAGCAGTAACTATTCACCCCTCCACTTT. Its protein is CASSNYSPLHF.

V gene TRBV11-2 combines with J gene TRBJ2-1; D unresolved. CDR1 SGHAT and CDR2 FQNNGV come from the germline V gene. The CDR3 runs 14 residues. Trimming took 2 bases from V and 3 from J, leaving 8 bases between them. The CDR3 nucleotides are TGTGCCAGCAGCTTACTATATGACTACAATGAGCAGTTCTTC. It translates to CASSLLYDYNEQFF.

CDR3 sequence (DNA): TGTGCCAGCAGCTCCCCGGGGGACAATGAGCAGTTCTTC. As protein: CASSSPGDNEQFF. The rearrangement uses TRBV7-9 and TRBJ2-1; perhaps TRBD2 as D (6 bases). Germline V CDR1 and CDR2: SEHNR, FQNEAQ (reference sequence). V lost 4 bases, J lost 5 bases, and 9 bases lay in between. The CDR3 extends over 13 amino acids.

The V call is TRBV19, the J call TRBJ1-2; a weak D match, TRBD1 (5 bases). V was pared by 5 bases and J by 2 bases, with 15 bases between. Per the germline V gene, CDR1 is LNHDA and CDR2 is SQIVND (reference sequence). The CDR3 spans 15 residues. CDR3 coding DNA: TGTGCCAGTAGTGGGGCCGTCCGATTAAACTATGGCTACACCTTC. Its translation is CASSGAVRLNYGYTF.

The chain uses TRBV12-3 or TRBV12-4 and TRBJ1-2; D is unresolved. The germline V and J ends were trimmed by 5 bases and 4 bases, with 11 bases remaining between them. The CDR3 runs 13 residues. The CDR3 DNA reads TGTGCCAGCAGTCCCGGGTTTGTCTATGGCTACACCTTC. Amino acid sequence: CASSPGFVYGYTF.

This rearrangement joins TRBV27 to TRBJ2-2; 7 nucleotides match TRBD2. The CDR3 is 16 residues long. Per germline, CDR1 MNHEY and CDR2 SMNVEV (reference sequence). V gave up 0 bases and J gave up 1 base; unmatched junction bases: 2. The CDR3 DNA sequence: TGTGCCAGCAGTTTATCAACGGGGGGGAACACCGGGGAGCTGTTTTTT. Residues: CASSLSTGGNTGELFF.

The chain links TRBV10-1 to TRBJ2-3; 14 nucleotides agree with TRBD2. The CDR3 contains 16 residues. V shed 5 bases and J 1 base; nucleotides not matched to a gene: 2. Germline V lookup: CDR1 WNHNN, CDR2 SYGVQD (reference sequence). CDR3 loop: CASSTGLAGGTDTQYF. Here the CDR3 DNA reads TGCGCCAGCAGTACGGGACTAGCGGGGGGCACAGATACGCAGTATTTT.

The genes are TRBV19 and TRBJ1-2; possibly TRBD1 for D (6 bases). The CDR3 spans 16 residues. CDR1 and CDR2 from the germline V gene are LNHDA and SQIVND (reference sequence). The V end was cut by 8 bases, the J end by 4 bases, with 23 bases between. The CDR3 sequence: CASSPTGSTSAYGYTF. The CDR3 nucleotides are TGTGCCAGTTCCCCGACAGGATCAACCTCTGCCTATGGCTACACCTTC.

This clone was seen just once. The chain is built from TRBV27 and TRBJ2-3, with a possible D match to TRBD1 (6 bases). This CDR3 spans 14 amino acids. Trimming removed 5 bases at V and 3 bases at J, with 12 bases between. Germline V gene sequence: CDR1 MNHEY, CDR2 SMNVEV (reference sequence). DNA of the CDR3: TGTGCCAGCAGTACCCTCGGACAGACAGATACGCAGTATTTT. This encodes CASSTLGQTDTQYF.

Remarks on this clone: At one of its ends the junction is not consistent with the germline gene, which may arise from a read error. The chain has TRBV11-3 and TRBJ2-5, with TRBD2 matching 10 bases. The CDR3 contains 14 residues. Germline CDR1 SGHNT, CDR2 YENEEA. CDR3 residues: CASSLSASGGPADF. CDR3 nucleotide sequence: TGTGCCAGCAGCTTGTCGGCTAGCGGGGGTCCGGCGGACTTC.

V gene TRBV10-1 combines with J gene TRBJ2-3; D call uncertain. Trimming pared 11 bases from V and 10 bases from J, leaving 16 bases between. CDR1 WNHNN and CDR2 SYGVQD come from the germline V gene (reference sequence). This CDR3 contains 11 residues. The CDR3 loop reads CACPRSLAQYF. As DNA, the CDR3 is TGCGCCTGCCCCCGATCTTTAGCGCAGTATTTT.

The chain employs TRBV11-2 and TRBJ2-3; no clear D gene. Looked up from germline, CDR1 is SGHAT and CDR2 is FQNNGV. The CDR3 totals 11 residues. V was clipped by 5 bases and J by 6 bases, with 6 bases between them. CDR3 protein: CASSQFDTQYF. The CDR3, as DNA: TGTGCCAGCAGCCAGTTCGATACGCAGTATTTT.

The chain employs TRBV28 and TRBJ1-1, with TRBD1 matching over 7 bases. Germline assignment: CDR1 MDHEN and CDR2 SYDVKM. The ends lost 1 base at V and 5 bases at J; junction bases unmatched: 7. The CDR3 consists of 15 residues. The CDR3 nucleotides are TGTGCCAGCAGTTTATCCCGACAGGGTGGGACTGAAGCTTTCTTT. Its protein product is CASSLSRQGGTEAFF.

V usage is TRBV7-2 and J usage is TRBJ1-2; unclear D gene. CDR3 size: 15 residues. V shed 1 base and J shed 0 bases, with 9 bases lying between them. CDR1 and CDR2 from the germline V gene are SGHTA and FQGNSA. This CDR3 reads CASSLVGSSNYGYTF. The DNA for the CDR3 is TGTGCCAGCAGCTTAGTTGGCAGTTCTAACTATGGCTACACCTTC.

The rearrangement uses TRBV7-2 and TRBJ2-7; 7 nucleotides line up with TRBD1. The CDR3 extends over 13 amino acids. Germline values: CDR1 SGHTA, CDR2 FQGNSA. J lost 5 bases, V lost 5 bases, and 6 bases had no gene match. Written as DNA, the CDR3 is TGTGCCAGCAGCCTTCGACAGGGCCACGAGCAGTACTTC. Its protein is CASSLRQGHEQYF.

The chain couples TRBV18 to TRBJ1-2; TRBD1 is a possible D gene (5 bases). Germline values: CDR1 KGHSH, CDR2 LQKENI. V was pared by 3 bases and J by 0 bases, with 14 bases between. The CDR3 is made up of 16 amino acids. CDR3 loop: CASSPNPPGANYGYTF. CDR3 DNA: TGTGCCAGCTCACCCAACCCCCCGGGGGCTAACTATGGCTACACCTTC.

V is TRBV10-3 and J is TRBJ2-1; 11 nucleotides align to TRBD2. CDR1 and CDR2 from the germline V gene are ENHRY and SYGVKD. V lost 4 bases to trimming and J lost 9 bases; unmatched junction nucleotides: 8. The CDR3 contains 15 residues. The CDR3 loop reads CAISGLAGGPGEQFF. CDR3 nucleotide sequence: TGTGCCATCAGTGGTCTAGCGGGGGGCCCCGGTGAGCAGTTCTTC.

This clone has just a few counts. CDR3 in DNA: TGCGCCAGCAGCCAAGATCCCGGGCGGGTGCTTCCTTACGAGCAGTACTTC. This translates into CASSQDPGRVLPYEQYF. The genes are TRBV4-1 and TRBJ2-7, with D possibly TRBD2 on 5 matching bases. V lost 0 bases, J lost 4 bases, and 19 bases lay in between. CDR3 size: 17 residues. Germline V gene lookup returns CDR1 MGHRA and CDR2 YSYEKL.

Written as DNA, the CDR3 is TGTGCCAGCAGCACCGTACAAGATTACAATGAGCAGTTCTTC. Protein: CASSTVQDYNEQFF. The rearrangement uses TRBV11-2 and TRBJ2-1; D unclear. V lost 5 bases and J lost 4, with 12 bases in between. Germline CDR1 reads SGHAT; CDR2 reads FQNNGV. The CDR3 totals 14 residues. The variable domain in full, completed from reference TRBV11-2 and TRBJ2-1, reads EAGVAQSPRYKIIEKRQSVAFWCNPISGHATLYWYQQILGQGPKLLIQFQNNGVVDDSQLPKDRFSAERLKGVDSTLKIQPAKLEDSAVYLCASSTVQDYNEQFFGPGTRLTVL.